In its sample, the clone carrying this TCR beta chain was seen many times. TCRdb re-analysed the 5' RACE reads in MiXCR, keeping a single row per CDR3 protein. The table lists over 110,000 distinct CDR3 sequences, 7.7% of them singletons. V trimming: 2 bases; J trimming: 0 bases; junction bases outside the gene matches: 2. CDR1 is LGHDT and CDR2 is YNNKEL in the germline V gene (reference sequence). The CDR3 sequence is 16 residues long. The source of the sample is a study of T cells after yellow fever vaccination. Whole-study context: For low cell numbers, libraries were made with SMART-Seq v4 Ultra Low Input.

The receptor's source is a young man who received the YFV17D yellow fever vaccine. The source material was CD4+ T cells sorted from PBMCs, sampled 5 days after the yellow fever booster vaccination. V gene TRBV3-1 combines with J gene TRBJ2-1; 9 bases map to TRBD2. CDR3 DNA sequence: TGTGCCAGCAGCCAAAATAGCGGGAGCTCCTACAATGAGCAGTTCTTC. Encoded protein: CASSQNSGSSYNEQFF.